These T cell receptor beta chains were read from a single sample in a study of shared clonotypes between healthy human individuals. The assay was immunoSEQ multiplex PCR, and TCRdb's table has in-frame clones only and misses some. The repertoire includes about 1.5 million clones, roughly 96% of them detected once, and approximately 1% sits in the top ten. Material: naive CD4+ T cells sorted from blood. The source is a man aged 25 to 45 in good health. CDR3s include the opening cysteine and the closing phenylalanine or tryptophan. D genes are given only for firm matches. Clone size appears in some rows only: once, few, many, or a class for an expanded clone.

D: TRBD2; size: few; V: TRBV6-1; J: TRBJ2-2; CDR3: CASSEGAGDTGELFF; DNA: TGTGCCAGCAGTGAAGGGGCGGGGGACACCGGGGAGCTGTTTTTT
D: -; size: -; V: TRBV18; J: TRBJ2-2; CDR3: CASSNQGPNTGELFF; DNA: TGTGCCAGCTCTAACCAAGGGCCGAACACCGGGGAGCTGTTTTTT
D: -; size: -; V: TRBV19; J: TRBJ1-2; CDR3: CASSLESMGKYGYTF; DNA: TGTGCCAGTAGTCTAGAGTCTATGGGCAAGTATGGCTACACCTTC
D: -; size: -; V: TRBV19; J: TRBJ2-7; CDR3: CASSVVAGSYEQYF; DNA: TGTGCCAGTAGTGTGGTGGCAGGGAGCTACGAGCAGTACTTC
D: -; size: -; V: TRBV6-1; J: TRBJ2-5; CDR3: CASSETGRGVSETQYF; DNA: TGTGCCAGCAGTGAAACAGGGCGGGGAGTGTCGGAGACCCAGTACTTC
D: -; size: once; V: TRBV4-2; J: TRBJ2-7; CDR3: CASSQDPTLASSYEQYF; DNA: TGTGCCAGCAGCCAAGACCCCACCCTAGCTTCTTCCTACGAGCAGTACTTC
D: TRBD1; size: once; V: TRBV7-3; J: TRBJ2-2; CDR3: CASSLTGTGGPGELFF; DNA: TGTGCCAGCAGCTTGACCGGGACAGGAGGGCCCGGGGAGCTGTTTTTT
D: -; size: -; V: TRBV6-5; J: TRBJ2-7; CDR3: CASSYSSSRGPYEQYF; DNA: TGTGCCAGCAGTTACTCGAGTTCCAGGGGACCCTACGAGCAGTACTTC
D: TRBD1; size: -; V: TRBV5-1; J: TRBJ2-5; CDR3: CASMGVTGGAGETQYF; DNA: TGCGCCAGCATGGGGGTGACAGGGGGCGCAGGAGAGACCCAGTACTTC
D: TRBD1; size: -; V: TRBV6-1; J: TRBJ1-1; CDR3: CASRRTGTVAAFF; DNA: TGTGCCAGCAGGCGAACCGGGACAGTAGCAGCTTTCTTT
D: TRBD1; size: -; V: TRBV27; J: TRBJ2-2; CDR3: CASSFRDSGTGELFF; DNA: TGTGCCAGCAGTTTTCGGGACAGTGGGACCGGGGAGCTGTTTTTT
D: TRBD1; size: few; V: TRBV18; J: TRBJ1-2; CDR3: CASSPGQGIYGYTF; DNA: TGTGCCAGCTCACCGGGACAGGGTATCTATGGCTACACCTTC
D: -; size: -; V: TRBV6-1; J: TRBJ1-3; CDR3: CASRSRDDGNTIYF; DNA: TGTGCCAGCAGATCCCGGGACGACGGAAACACCATATATTTT
D: -; size: -; V: TRBV27; J: TRBJ2-1; CDR3: CASSSFRLRPYNEQFF; DNA: TGTGCCAGCAGTTCTTTTCGGCTAAGGCCATACAATGAGCAGTTCTTC
D: -; size: -; V: TRBV7-2; J: TRBJ1-4; CDR3: CASSLETIPNEKLFF; DNA: TGTGCCAGCAGCTTAGAAACTATTCCTAATGAAAAACTGTTTTTT
D: -; size: -; V: TRBV7-9; J: TRBJ1-1; CDR3: CASSQDMGGWPNTEAFF; DNA: TGCGCCAGCAGCCAAGACATGGGTGGATGGCCCAACACTGAAGCTTTCTTT
D: TRBD1; size: few; V: TRBV2; J: TRBJ1-5; CDR3: CASSGQGDQPQHF; DNA: TGTGCCAGCAGTGGACAGGGAGATCAGCCCCAGCATTTT
D: TRBD2; size: -; V: TRBV27; J: TRBJ2-1; CDR3: CASSRTGTSGYNEQFF; DNA: TGTGCCAGCAGCCGTACCGGGACTAGCGGTTACAATGAGCAGTTCTTC
D: -; size: -; V: TRBV5-1; J: TRBJ1-1; CDR3: CASSLERNTEAFF; DNA: TGCGCCAGCAGCTTGGAGAGGAACACTGAAGCTTTCTTT
D: -; size: -; V: TRBV29-1; J: TRBJ2-2; CDR3: CSGGGYRELFF; DNA: TGCAGCGGGGGCGGCTACCGGGAGCTGTTTTTT
D: TRBD2; size: -; V: TRBV9; J: TRBJ2-1; CDR3: CASSAKWTSGTNEQFF; DNA: TGTGCCAGCAGCGCAAAATGGACTAGCGGGACTAATGAGCAGTTCTTC
D: -; size: -; V: TRBV7-6; J: TRBJ2-1; CDR3: CASSLPLATEQFF; DNA: TGTGCCAGCAGCCTCCCCCTAGCCACTGAGCAGTTCTTC
D: -; size: -; V: TRBV20-1; J: TRBJ1-2; CDR3: CSAREVAGYTF; DNA: TGCAGTGCTAGAGAGGTCGCTGGCTACACCTTC
D: -; size: -; V: TRBV2; J: TRBJ2-5; CDR3: CASSESQVRETQYF; DNA: TGTGCCAGCAGTGAGTCCCAGGTTCGGGAGACCCAGTACTTC
D: -; size: -; V: TRBV28; J: TRBJ2-1; CDR3: CASSPPGRYNEQFF; DNA: TGTGCCAGCAGCCCCCCAGGCCGCTACAATGAGCAGTTCTTC
D: TRBD1; size: -; V: TRBV5-1; J: TRBJ2-7; CDR3: CASSLGTGGGYEQYF; DNA: TGCGCCAGCAGCTTGGGGACAGGGGGTGGATACGAGCAGTACTTC
D: -; size: -; V: TRBV15; J: TRBJ2-1; CDR3: CATSRDKGPRAQFF; DNA: TGTGCCACCAGCAGAGATAAGGGCCCCCGCGCGCAGTTCTTC
D: -; size: -; V: TRBV11-2; J: TRBJ2-7; CDR3: CASSLDSLDYEQYF; DNA: TGTGCCAGCAGCTTAGATAGCCTGGACTACGAGCAGTACTTC
D: -; size: -; V: TRBV5-6; J: TRBJ2-1; CDR3: CASSEQVFTDEQFF; DNA: TGTGCCAGCAGCGAACAGGTTTTTACGGATGAGCAGTTCTTC
D: -; size: -; V: TRBV7-8; J: TRBJ1-5; CDR3: CASSLDRGAGQPQHF; DNA: TGTGCCAGCAGCTTAGATCGGGGGGCAGGGCAGCCCCAGCATTTT
D: TRBD1; size: -; V: TRBV10-3; J: TRBJ2-3; CDR3: CAISSAGQAADTQYF; DNA: TGTGCCATCAGTTCCGCGGGACAGGCGGCAGATACGCAGTATTTT
D: -; size: -; V: TRBV30; J: TRBJ1-1; CDR3: CAWTALGVNTEAFF; DNA: TGTGCCTGGACTGCCCTTGGCGTGAACACTGAAGCTTTCTTT
D: TRBD1; size: -; V: TRBV5-8; J: TRBJ1-1; CDR3: CASGTGQGYNTEAFF; DNA: TGTGCCAGCGGGACGGGACAGGGGTATAACACTGAAGCTTTCTTT
D: TRBD1; size: once; V: TRBV7-6; J: TRBJ1-2; CDR3: CASSLGTGYGYTF; DNA: TGTGCCAGCAGCTTAGGGACAGGGTACGGCTACACCTTC
D: -; size: -; V: TRBV28; J: TRBJ1-2; CDR3: CAIGRTGPRENTF; DNA: TGTGCCATCGGGAGAACAGGGCCTAGAGAGAACACCTTC
D: -; size: -; V: TRBV19; J: TRBJ2-7; CDR3: CASSTTRMTYEQYF; DNA: TGTGCCAGTAGTACTACTAGAATGACCTACGAGCAGTACTTC
D: -; size: -; V: TRBV5-6; J: TRBJ2-5; CDR3: CASSFPVQETQYF; DNA: TGTGCCAGCAGCTTTCCAGTTCAAGAGACCCAGTACTTC
D: -; size: -; V: TRBV5-1; J: TRBJ2-2; CDR3: CASSSPEGKNTGELFF; DNA: TGCGCCAGCAGCTCCCCGGAGGGGAAGAATACCGGGGAGCTGTTTTTT
D: -; size: -; V: TRBV10-3; J: TRBJ1-4; CDR3: CAISESREGLVEKLFF; DNA: TGTGCCATCAGTGAGTCGAGAGAGGGTTTGGTTGAAAAACTGTTTTTT
D: TRBD1; size: -; V: TRBV28; J: TRBJ1-5; CDR3: CASSTGDYQPQHF; DNA: TGTGCCAGCTCGACAGGGGATTATCAGCCCCAGCATTTT
D: TRBD1; size: -; V: TRBV5-1; J: TRBJ1-5; CDR3: CASSLHAGGGQPQHF; DNA: TGCGCCAGCAGCTTGCACGCAGGGGGCGGACAGCCCCAGCATTTT
D: -; size: -; V: TRBV2; J: TRBJ2-7; CDR3: CASSEYRGMNEQYF; DNA: TGTGCCAGCAGTGAGTATAGGGGAATGAACGAGCAGTACTTC
D: TRBD1; size: -; V: TRBV11-1; J: TRBJ2-5; CDR3: CASSAGTGKRETQYF; DNA: TGTGCCAGCAGTGCCGGGACAGGGAAACGAGAGACCCAGTACTTC
D: TRBD1; size: -; V: TRBV15; J: TRBJ2-4; CDR3: CATSSDRKNIQYF; DNA: TGTGCCACCAGCTCGGACAGGAAAAACATTCAGTACTTC
D: TRBD1; size: -; V: TRBV25-1; J: TRBJ1-2; CDR3: CASSAGGRGRSYGYTF; DNA: TGTGCCAGCAGCGCGGGGGGGAGGGGGCGTAGCTATGGCTACACCTTC
D: -; size: -; V: TRBV9; J: TRBJ1-2; CDR3: CASSTGLSTGSYTF; DNA: TGTGCCAGCAGCACAGGACTGTCGACAGGTTCGTACACCTTC
D: -; size: -; V: TRBV9; J: TRBJ2-2; CDR3: CASSDTGDPGELFF; DNA: TGTGCCAGCAGCGATACCGGGGACCCCGGGGAGCTGTTTTTT
D: -; size: -; V: TRBV5-1; J: TRBJ2-1; CDR3: CASSLSPRGANEQFF; DNA: TGCGCCAGCAGCTTAAGTCCCCGGGGGGCCAATGAGCAGTTCTTC
D: TRBD1; size: -; V: TRBV5-4; J: TRBJ1-4; CDR3: CASSLKQGGNEKLFF; DNA: TGTGCCAGCAGCCTGAAACAGGGGGGAAATGAAAAACTGTTTTTT
D: -; size: once; V: TRBV11-1; J: TRBJ2-7; CDR3: CASSLERGGWYEQYF; DNA: TGTGCCAGCAGCTTAGAGAGAGGGGGTTGGTACGAGCAGTACTTC
D: -; size: -; V: TRBV5-4; J: TRBJ1-1; CDR3: CASSLRQGRTEAFF; DNA: TGTGCCAGCAGCTTGAGGCAGGGGCGGACTGAAGCTTTCTTT
D: -; size: -; V: TRBV6-1; J: TRBJ2-7; CDR3: CASSHGFSYEQYF; DNA: TGTGCCAGCAGCCATGGTTTCAGCTACGAGCAGTACTTC
D: -; size: -; V: TRBV10-3; J: TRBJ1-1; CDR3: CAISDPSPENTEAFF; DNA: TGTGCCATCAGTGATCCATCGCCCGAGAACACTGAAGCTTTCTTT
D: -; size: -; V: TRBV11-2; J: TRBJ2-1; CDR3: CASSPRGFANEQFF; DNA: TGTGCCAGCAGCCCCCGTGGATTCGCCAATGAGCAGTTCTTC
D: TRBD1; size: -; V: TRBV28; J: TRBJ2-5; CDR3: CASQGAGETQYF; DNA: TGTGCCAGCCAGGGGGCCGGAGAGACCCAGTACTTC
D: -; size: -; V: TRBV29-1; J: TRBJ2-7; CDR3: CSVDGQGGQSYEQYF; DNA: TGCAGCGTTGATGGCCAAGGGGGTCAATCCTACGAGCAGTACTTC
D: -; size: -; V: TRBV19; J: TRBJ2-7; CDR3: CASSIREDEQYF; DNA: TGTGCCAGTAGTATTAGAGAAGACGAGCAGTACTTC
D: TRBD1; size: -; V: TRBV9; J: TRBJ1-3; CDR3: CASSVELTGTGNTIYF; DNA: TGTGCCAGCAGCGTAGAGTTGACAGGGACTGGAAACACCATATATTTT
D: -; size: -; V: TRBV5-5; J: TRBJ2-7; CDR3: CASSAYGTPSYEQYF; DNA: TGTGCCAGCAGCGCCTACGGCACCCCCTCCTACGAGCAGTACTTC
D: TRBD1; size: once; V: TRBV18; J: TRBJ1-4; CDR3: CASSPPVTTGGVGTNEKLFF; DNA: TGTGCCAGCTCACCACCGGTGACCACAGGGGGCGTTGGAACTAATGAAAAACTGTTTTTT